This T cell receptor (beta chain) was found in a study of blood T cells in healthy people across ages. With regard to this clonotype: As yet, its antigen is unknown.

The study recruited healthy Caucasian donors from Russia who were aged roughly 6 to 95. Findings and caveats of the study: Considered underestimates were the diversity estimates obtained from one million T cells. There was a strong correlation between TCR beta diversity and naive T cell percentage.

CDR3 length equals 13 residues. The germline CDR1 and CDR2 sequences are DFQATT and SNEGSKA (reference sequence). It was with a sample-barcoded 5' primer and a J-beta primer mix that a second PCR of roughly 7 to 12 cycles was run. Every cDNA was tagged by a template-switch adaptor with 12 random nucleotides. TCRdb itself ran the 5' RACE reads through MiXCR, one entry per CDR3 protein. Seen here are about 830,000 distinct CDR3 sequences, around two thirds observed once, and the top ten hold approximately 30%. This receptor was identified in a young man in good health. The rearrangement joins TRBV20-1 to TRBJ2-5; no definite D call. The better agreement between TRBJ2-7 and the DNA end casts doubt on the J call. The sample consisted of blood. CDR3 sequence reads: CSARDSRFYEQYF. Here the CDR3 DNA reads TGCAGTGCTAGAGATTCAAGGTTCTACGAGCAGTACTTC.